This T cell receptor (beta chain) was profiled in a study of early T cells in non-severe SARS-CoV-2 infection. About the study: The authors sequenced bulk RNA from unsorted whole blood, leaving chains unpaired.

General study findings and limits: Matching with VDJdb favored anti-spike CD8 responses (missing private and CD4 specificities).

This clonotype turned up a few times. Its antigen is currently unknown. Each cDNA molecule carried a unique molecular identifier. TCRdb independently ran MiXCR on the 5' RACE reads; one entry per CDR3 protein. This sample yields 60,000 to 75,000 distinct CDR3 sequences, of which about an eighth are seen a single time; approximately 5% belongs to the top ten. CDR1 and CDR2 (germline): SQVTM, ANQGSEA. This CDR3 is built from 11 residues. Trimming removed 1 base from V and 9 bases from J, with 7 bases in between. The input for sequencing was whole blood, taken at baseline. The TCR originated in an adult who was a healthcare worker with PCR-confirmed SARS-CoV-2 infection or an uninfected control (not recorded which). The chain carries TRBV29-1 and TRBJ2-1, with D perhaps given as TRBD1 or TRBD2 (5 bases each). For the CDR3, the DNA is TGCAGCGTTGAAGGGGGACGTGAGCAGTTCTTC. This gives the protein CSVEGGREQFF.